A selection of T cell receptor beta chains follows, all from one sample in a study of control samples from healthy donors and cancer patients. Measured with immunoSEQ multiplex PCR; TCRdb has only the in-frame clones, and not every one. In the table there are approximately 120,000 clones, around 88% of which are singletons. The specimen was blood. These receptor sequences come from a woman aged 45-60 years in good health. CDR3s include the opening cysteine and the closing phenylalanine or tryptophan. The order of the fields is J gene, V gene, clone size, D gene, CDR3 protein, CDR3 DNA. A D gene is named only where the DNA matches it firmly. Size tells how often a clone was seen (once, few, many) or the class of an expanded clone, and some rows leave it out.

J gene: TRBJ2-1; V gene: TRBV24-1; clone size: -; D gene: TRBD2; CDR3 protein: CATSAGLAPYNEQFF; CDR3 DNA: TGTGCCACCAGTGCGGGACTAGCCCCCTACAATGAGCAGTTCTTC
J gene: TRBJ1-2; V gene: TRBV13; clone size: -; D gene: -; CDR3 protein: CASSFGGQTYGYTF; CDR3 DNA: TGTGCCAGCAGCTTTGGGGGGCAAACTTATGGCTACACCTTC
J gene: TRBJ2-1; V gene: TRBV29-1; clone size: -; D gene: -; CDR3 protein: CSVGRAEQFF; CDR3 DNA: TGCAGCGTTGGCCGGGCGGAGCAGTTCTTC
J gene: TRBJ2-2; V gene: TRBV4-2; clone size: -; D gene: TRBD2; CDR3 protein: CASSQELAGAANTGELFF; CDR3 DNA: TGTGCCAGCAGCCAAGAACTAGCGGGGGCCGCGAACACCGGGGAGCTGTTTTTT
J gene: TRBJ1-1; V gene: TRBV5-5; clone size: -; D gene: TRBD1; CDR3 protein: CASVRTGLDTEAFF; CDR3 DNA: TGTGCCAGCGTCAGGACAGGGCTCGACACTGAAGCTTTCTTT
J gene: TRBJ2-5; V gene: TRBV7-9; clone size: -; D gene: -; CDR3 protein: CASSLGSDETQYF; CDR3 DNA: TGTGCCAGCAGCTTAGGCTCGGATGAGACCCAGTACTTC
J gene: TRBJ2-3; V gene: TRBV29-1; clone size: -; D gene: -; CDR3 protein: CSVERSNTQYF; CDR3 DNA: TGCAGCGTTGAACGGTCGAATACGCAGTATTTT
J gene: TRBJ1-5; V gene: TRBV7-2; clone size: -; D gene: -; CDR3 protein: CASSLEWGSNQPQHF; CDR3 DNA: TGTGCCAGCAGCTTAGAGTGGGGTAGCAATCAGCCCCAGCATTTT
J gene: TRBJ1-3; V gene: TRBV4-1; clone size: -; D gene: TRBD1; CDR3 protein: CASSHLGTGGNTIYF; CDR3 DNA: TGCGCCAGCAGCCATTTAGGGACAGGAGGAAACACCATATATTTT
J gene: TRBJ1-1; V gene: TRBV19; clone size: -; D gene: -; CDR3 protein: CASSFGPTEAFF; CDR3 DNA: TGTGCCAGTAGTTTCGGCCCCACTGAAGCTTTCTTT
J gene: TRBJ2-2; V gene: TRBV3-1/TRBV3-2; clone size: -; D gene: -; CDR3 protein: CASSHLRGGELFF; CDR3 DNA: TGTGCCAGCAGCCATCTACGGGGCGGGGAGCTGTTTTTT
J gene: TRBJ2-3; V gene: TRBV4-1; clone size: -; D gene: TRBD2; CDR3 protein: CASSQVAGGAADTQYF; CDR3 DNA: TGCGCCAGCAGCCAAGTAGCGGGCGGGGCGGCAGATACGCAGTATTTT
J gene: TRBJ1-2; V gene: TRBV30; clone size: few; D gene: -; CDR3 protein: CAWSVSPARAYGYTF; CDR3 DNA: TGTGCCTGGAGCGTCAGTCCGGCCAGGGCCTATGGCTACACCTTC
J gene: TRBJ1-2; V gene: TRBV19; clone size: -; D gene: TRBD1; CDR3 protein: CASTGQGNYGYTF; CDR3 DNA: TGTGCCAGTACGGGACAGGGAAACTATGGCTACACCTTC
J gene: TRBJ2-3; V gene: TRBV14; clone size: -; D gene: -; CDR3 protein: CASSQDGPVTDTQYF; CDR3 DNA: TGTGCCAGCAGCCAAGATGGGCCTGTCACAGATACGCAGTATTTT
J gene: TRBJ2-3; V gene: TRBV7-7; clone size: -; D gene: TRBD2; CDR3 protein: CASSPGLAGQTDTQYF; CDR3 DNA: TGTGCCAGCAGCCCGGGACTAGCGGGACAGACAGATACGCAGTATTTT
J gene: TRBJ2-7; V gene: TRBV7-9; clone size: -; D gene: -; CDR3 protein: CASSAGVYEQYF; CDR3 DNA: TGTGCCAGCAGTGCTGGGGTTTACGAGCAGTACTTC
J gene: TRBJ2-4; V gene: TRBV7-2; clone size: -; D gene: -; CDR3 protein: CASSPSPNIQYF; CDR3 DNA: TGTGCCAGCAGCCCCTCCCCCAATATTCAGTACTTC